This T cell receptor beta chain was sequenced for a study of cytomegalovirus exposure and HLA in healthy donors. In the study overall: Previous work identified 90 million to 130 million unique TCR beta sequences from roughly 180 million T cells.

With 60 Vbeta and 13 Jbeta primers, the PCR was carried out. The table came from immunoSEQ multiplex PCR; TCRdb's copy has only in-frame clones and leaves some out. The sample includes about 120,000 clones, about 8.6% of them seen just once. This clone was seen a few times. No antigen is known for it. Study-wide results and caveats: A later analysis showed that HLA-associated TCR beta chains had undergone more clonal expansion than equally common others.

This clonotype was sampled from a woman aged 40 to 50 in good health and CMV-seropositive. Sequenced: PBMCs.

The CDR3 loop reads CASSLSQWNTEAFF. The CDR3 DNA reads as TGTGCCAGCAGTTTAAGTCAGTGGAACACTGAAGCTTTCTTT. The chain uses TRBV28 and TRBJ1-1; no clear D gene. V dropped 2 bases and J dropped 1 base, with 8 bases sitting between them. The CDR3 is 14 amino acids. The germline CDR1 and CDR2 sequences are MDHEN and SYDVKM.